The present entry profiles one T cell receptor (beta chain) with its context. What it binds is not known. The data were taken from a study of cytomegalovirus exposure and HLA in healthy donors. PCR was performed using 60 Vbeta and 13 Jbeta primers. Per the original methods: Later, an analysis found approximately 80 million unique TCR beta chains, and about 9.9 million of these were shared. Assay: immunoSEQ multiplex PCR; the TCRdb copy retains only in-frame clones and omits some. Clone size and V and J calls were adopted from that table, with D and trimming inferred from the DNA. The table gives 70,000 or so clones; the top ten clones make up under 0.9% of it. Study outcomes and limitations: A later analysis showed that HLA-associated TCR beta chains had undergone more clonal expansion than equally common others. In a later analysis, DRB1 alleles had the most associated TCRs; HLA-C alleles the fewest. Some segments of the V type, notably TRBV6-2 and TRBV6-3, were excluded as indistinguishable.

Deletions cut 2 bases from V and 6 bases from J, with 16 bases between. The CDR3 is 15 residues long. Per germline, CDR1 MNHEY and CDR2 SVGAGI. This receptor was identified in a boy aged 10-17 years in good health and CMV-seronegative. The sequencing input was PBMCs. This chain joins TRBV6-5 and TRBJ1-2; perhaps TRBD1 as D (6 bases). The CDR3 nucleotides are TGTGCCAGCAGTTACGACGGGAGGGGGGGGAATGGCTACACCTTC. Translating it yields CASSYDGRGGNGYTF.